The source of this T cell receptor beta chain is a study of cytomegalovirus exposure and HLA in healthy donors. This clone has only one observation. Unmatched junction bases numbered 10, after V lost 2 bases and J lost 6 bases. The CDR3 covers 16 residues. CDR1 MNHNS and CDR2 SASEGT come from the germline V gene. Nominally healthy donors provided the samples, though records likely missed some immune exposures. The PCR employed 60 Vbeta primers together with 13 Jbeta primers. The table came from immunoSEQ multiplex PCR; TCRdb's copy has only in-frame clones and leaves some out. Found here are roughly 90,000 clones, 65% to 90% of them singletons; the top ten hold 3% to 3.5%.

The chain uses TRBV6-1 and TRBJ2-1; 7 bases are shared with TRBD2. Sequencing was carried out using PBMCs. This TCR came from a man aged 30 to 39 in good health and CMV-seropositive. The CDR3 sequence: CASSEFLADNPNEQFF. The CDR3 nucleotides read TGTGCCAGCAGTGAATTTCTAGCGGATAACCCCAATGAGCAGTTCTTC.